This is a list of T cell receptor beta chains from one sample in a study of blood T cell repertoires in COVID-19. Only in-frame clones appear in the TCRdb table, and some are missing; sequencing was by immunoSEQ multiplex PCR. This repertoire shows under 300,000 clones, nearly 90% found once; its top ten account for just under 0.8%. The specimen sequenced was peripheral blood. The origin of the receptors is a young woman with acute or convalescent COVID-19. Both conserved end residues are part of each CDR3. A D gene is named only where the DNA matches it firmly. Clone size is given for some rows only: seen once, a few or many times, or a class if the clone is expanded.

NA,TRBD2,TRBJ2-7,TRBV9,TGTGCCAGCGGACTAGCGAGCTCCTACGAGCAGTACTTC,CASGLASSYEQYF
NA,TRBD1,TRBJ1-4,TRBV5-4,TGTGCCAGCAGCACCACCGCTCCGGGACAGAGAGAAAAACTGTTTTTT,CASSTTAPGQREKLFF
NA,TRBD1,TRBJ1-1,TRBV12-3/TRBV12-4,TGTGCCAGCACCATAGACAGGGACACTGAAGCTTTCTTT,CASTIDRDTEAFF
NA,TRBD1,TRBJ2-5,TRBV11-2,TGTGCCAGCAGCTTGGACAGGGGGTTGTCGGAGACCCAGTACTTC,CASSLDRGLSETQYF
NA,TRBD1,TRBJ1-2,TRBV9,TGTGCCAGCAATCAGGGGGTCAACTATGGCTACACCTTC,CASNQGVNYGYTF
NA,TRBD1,TRBJ1-6,TRBV6-5,TGTGCCAGCAGTTGGGCGGGACAGGGTGGTTCGCCCCTCCACTTT,CASSWAGQGGSPLHF
NA,NA,TRBJ2-7,TRBV29-1,TGCAGCGTTGGACATAACTACGAGCAGTACTTC,CSVGHNYEQYF
NA,NA,TRBJ1-2,TRBV7-2,TGTGCCAGCACCCTTCAGGGACTCCTATTAGGCACCTTC,CASTLQGLLLGTF
NA,NA,TRBJ1-6,TRBV7-8,TGTGCCAGCAGCCCACGGGACTTGAGCTCCTATAATTCACCCCTCCACTTT,CASSPRDLSSYNSPLHF
NA,NA,TRBJ1-4,TRBV3-1/TRBV3-2,TGTGCCAGCAGCCCACGGACAGACTTTAATGAAAAACTGTTTTTT,CASSPRTDFNEKLFF
NA,TRBD2,TRBJ2-7,TRBV24-1,TGTGCCACCAGTGTGAAAGCGGGAGGCCTCTACGAGCAGTACTTC,CATSVKAGGLYEQYF
few,TRBD1,TRBJ1-6,TRBV30,TGTGCCTGTCCGCCGGGACAGAGCTCCTATAATTCACCCCTCCACTTT,CACPPGQSSYNSPLHF
NA,NA,TRBJ1-5,TRBV7-8,TGTGCCAGCAGCTTAGATTTTAAAACGGGACTCATCCAGCCCCAGCATTTT,CASSLDFKTGLIQPQHF
NA,NA,TRBJ1-5,TRBV15,TGTGCCACCAGCAGACAAACCGGGACTGGCATCAATCCCCAGCATTTT,CATSRQTGTGINPQHF
NA,NA,TRBJ2-3,TRBV5-1,TGCGCCAGCAGCTTGGGACAGATAACAGATACGCAGTATTTT,CASSLGQITDTQYF
once,TRBD1,TRBJ1-5,TRBV6-2/TRBV6-3,TGTGCCAGCAGTGCAAGACCGGGACAGGGAACTTCTAGCAATCAGCCCCAGCATTTT,CASSARPGQGTSSNQPQHF
once,TRBD2,TRBJ2-1,TRBV5-1,TGCGCCAGCAGCTCTGGACTAGCGGGGCTCAGCTACAATGAGCAGTTCTTC,CASSSGLAGLSYNEQFF
NA,TRBD2,TRBJ2-3,TRBV18,TGTGCCAGCTCACTTCGCCGGTTGGGGACTAGCGGGAGTAATTCAGATACGCAGTATTTT,CASSLRRLGTSGSNSDTQYF
NA,NA,TRBJ1-4,TRBV7-8,TGTGCCAGCAGCTTAATGTTAACAGGGTCGGGGGAAAAACTGTTTTTT,CASSLMLTGSGEKLFF
NA,NA,TRBJ1-6,TRBV9,TGTGCCAGCAGCGTAGACAGCTCGAGCTCCTATAATTCACCCCTCCACTTT,CASSVDSSSSYNSPLHF
NA,TRBD1,TRBJ1-1,TRBV6-5,TGTGCCAGCAGGGCAGGGGGCTCTACGAACACTGAAGCTTTCTTT,CASRAGGSTNTEAFF
NA,TRBD1,TRBJ1-4,TRBV2,TGTGCCAGCGCCGACAGGGGGAGGTCTAATGAAAAACTGTTTTTT,CASADRGRSNEKLFF
NA,TRBD1,TRBJ1-5,TRBV7-8,TGTGCCAGCAGCAGAACCCGGGACAGTTATCAGCCCCAGCATTTT,CASSRTRDSYQPQHF
NA,NA,TRBJ2-1,TRBV5-1,TGCGCCAGCACCATTGGCCCCCCGGCGGGCTACAATGAGCAGTTCTTC,CASTIGPPAGYNEQFF
NA,NA,TRBJ2-2,TRBV5-4,TGTGCCAGCAGACGACAGGAGAACACCGGGGAGCTGTTTTTT,CASRRQENTGELFF
NA,TRBD2,TRBJ2-3,TRBV5-6,TGTGCCAGCAGCTTGGTTACTAGCGGGAGGGCCGGGGATACGCAGTATTTT,CASSLVTSGRAGDTQYF
NA,TRBD2,TRBJ2-5,TRBV2,TGTGCCAGCAGTGATACCGGGACTAGCCAAGAGACCCAGTACTTC,CASSDTGTSQETQYF
NA,NA,TRBJ2-7,TRBV12-3/TRBV12-4,TGTGCCAGCAGTTTCACAGGGTCCTACGAGCAGTACTTC,CASSFTGSYEQYF
once,NA,TRBJ1-6,TRBV7-2,TGTGCCAGCAGCCCAAGGAGCTCCTATAATTCACCCCTCCACTTT,CASSPRSSYNSPLHF
NA,TRBD1,TRBJ1-1,TRBV4-2,TGTGCCAGCAGCCAAGATCAGGGGGGTGAAGCTTTCTTT,CASSQDQGGEAFF
NA,NA,TRBJ2-7,TRBV6-5,TGTGCCAGCAGTTACTTGGCAGGGGCATCCTACGAGCAGTACTTC,CASSYLAGASYEQYF
NA,NA,TRBJ2-2,TRBV3-1/TRBV3-2,TGTGCCAGCAGCCAAGAGGGAGGAGTGCAGTCCACCGGGGAGCTGTTTTTT,CASSQEGGVQSTGELFF
once,NA,TRBJ2-1,TRBV24-1,TGTGCCACCAGTGGGTCTGGGAGTGAGCAGTTCTTC,CATSGSGSEQFF
NA,TRBD1,TRBJ2-2,TRBV7-9,TGTGCCAGCAGCTTGCCCGGGACAGGGGTGTCCGGGGAGCTGTTTTTT,CASSLPGTGVSGELFF
NA,TRBD1,TRBJ1-4,TRBV30,TGTGCCTGGCGGCGAACAGGGGGCACTAATGAAAAACTGTTTTTT,CAWRRTGGTNEKLFF
NA,TRBD1,TRBJ2-7,TRBV4-3,TGCGCCAGCAGCCAAACCGGGACAGGGTCCGACGAGCAGTACTTC,CASSQTGTGSDEQYF
NA,TRBD2,TRBJ2-3,TRBV11-2,TGTGCCAGCAGCTTAGGGCTAGCGGGAGGGTACACAGATACGCAGTATTTT,CASSLGLAGGYTDTQYF
NA,TRBD1,TRBJ2-1,TRBV7-3,TGTGCCAGCAGCTTAAGACAGGGGGCCGTTGAGCAGTTCTTC,CASSLRQGAVEQFF
NA,NA,TRBJ2-2,TRBV25-1,TGTGCCAGCACCCAACTATCGAACACCGGGGAGCTGTTTTTT,CASTQLSNTGELFF
NA,TRBD2,TRBJ2-7,TRBV27,TGTGCCAGCAGTTTTTTAGGACTAGCGGGATGGGAGCAGTACTTC,CASSFLGLAGWEQYF
NA,NA,TRBJ2-2,TRBV3-1/TRBV3-2,TGTGCCGGTTCCGGTCAAGGAGGGCCTAGCGGGGAGCTGTTTTTT,CAGSGQGGPSGELFF
once,TRBD1,TRBJ2-7,TRBV6-6,TGTGCCAGCAGTCGTGGACAGGGGGCCTACGAGCAGTACTTC,CASSRGQGAYEQYF
NA,TRBD1,TRBJ1-1,TRBV9,TGTGCCAGCAGCGCATCAACAGGGGCGGGAACTGAAGCTTTCTTT,CASSASTGAGTEAFF
NA,NA,TRBJ2-2,TRBV24-1,TGTGCCACCAGTTCAGGGGATCGGGACACCGGGGAGCTGTTTTTT,CATSSGDRDTGELFF